This T cell receptor beta chain comes out of a study of response to subunit inactivated influenza vaccine. Study-wide results and caveats: That few new T cells are recruited by each seasonal influenza vaccination was the authors' suggestion.

The CDR3 is made up of 18 amino acids. CDR1 is SGHAT and CDR2 is FQNNGV in the germline V gene. V was pared by 6 bases and J by 6 bases, with 16 bases of the junction left unmatched. This clonotype was counted between two and nine times. Antigen specificity is unknown. TCRdb fed the RT-PCR reads into MiXCR, producing one record per CDR3 protein. This sample has approximately 490,000 distinct CDR3 sequences; around 7.9% occur once, and the top ten carry over 10%. This clonotype was obtained from a man between 50 and 70 years old who received an inactivated influenza vaccine. J is TRBJ2-3 and V is TRBV11-2, with 12 bases that match TRBD2. This specimen consisted of PBMCs from blood, obtained 23 to 25 months after vaccination. DNA for the CDR3: TGTGCCAGCAGTTCAGAGGGACTAGCGGGCCCGAGGGGTGATACGCAGTATTTT. This encodes CASSSEGLAGPRGDTQYF.